Below are 25 T cell receptor beta chains sequenced from a single sample in a study of T cells in women clearing cervical HPV infection. TCRdb keeps only in-frame clones here, not all; method: immunoSEQ multiplex PCR. This sample's clone table lists 20,000 or so clones. Sequencing input: blood buffy coat. The receptors stem from a woman between 18 and 75 years old with a cervical HPV16 infection that either progressed to CIN3+ or cleared (not recorded which).

Turning to this clone: The read terminates 3 residues before the CDR3 end, so the remaining end is supplied by the germline J gene. The rearrangement joins TRBV12-5 to TRBJ2-3; 14 nucleotides match TRBD2. Trimming cost V 7 bases and J 6 bases; bases outside gene matches: 21. Germline V gene sequence: CDR1 LGHNT, CDR2 FRNRAP. The CDR3 loop spans 20 amino acids. The part of the CDR3 DNA that was read is TGTGCTAGTGAGTTGGGACCAGGGACTAGCGGGAGCCCAGAGGAGGATACG. It encodes CASELGPGTSGSPEEDT. The complete CDR3 protein is CASELGPGTSGSPEEDTQYF. Full variable domain (rest looked up from reference TRBV12-5 and TRBJ2-3): DARVTQTPRHKVTEMGQEVTMRCQPILGHNTVFWYRQTMMQGLELLAYFRNRAPLDDSGMPKDRFSAEMPDATLATLKIQPSEPRDSAVYFCASELGPGTSGSPEEDTQYFGPGTRLTVL.

About this clone: The read terminates 3 residues before the CDR3 end, so the remaining end is supplied by the germline J gene. The rearrangement joins TRBV18 to TRBJ2-3; 12 nucleotides line up with TRBD2. CDR3 length equals 17 residues. V dropped 5 bases and J dropped 1; count of bases not matched to a gene: 7. CDR1 is KGHSH and CDR2 is LQKENI in the germline V gene. CDR3 bases read: TGTGCCAGCTCATCCCCTAGCGGGAGGGGAGGCACAGATACG. Translating gives CASSSPSGRGGTDT. The complete CDR3 sequence is CASSSPSGRGGTDTQYF.

A word on this clone: The read ends 3 residues early relative to the CDR3; the germline J gene fills the gap. V usage is TRBV27 and J usage is TRBJ2-2, with 10 bases that match TRBD2. CDR1 is MNHEY and CDR2 is SMNVEV in the germline V gene (reference sequence). CDR3 length: 15 residues. Germline trimming cut 5 bases from V and 3 bases from J; bases unmatched to any gene: 3. The sequenced part of the CDR3 DNA is TGTGCCAGCAGTACTAGCGGGGTATACACCGGGGAG. Encoded protein: CASSTSGVYTGE. The whole CDR3 protein reads CASSTSGVYTGELFF.

As regards this clone: A junction end diverges from the germline sequence, so it may reflect a read error. The read stops 3 residues short of the end of the CDR3; the missing end is completed from the germline J gene. The chain recombines TRBV7-3 with TRBJ2-5; no firm D call. The length of the CDR3 is 14 residues. Germline V gene lookup returns CDR1 SGHTA and CDR2 FQGTGA. This CDR3 is CANSLSPAGETQYF. The CDR3 bases that were read are TGTGCCAACAGCTTAAGTCCTGCCGGAGAGACC.

With respect to this clone: The read terminates 3 residues ahead of where the CDR3 ends, so the germline J gene completes it. The gene calls are TRBV19 and TRBJ1-5, with D unclear. CDR3 length: 14 residues. Germline V gene data show CDR1 as LNHDA and CDR2 as SQIVND (reference sequence). V shed 7 bases and J shed 0 bases, with 10 bases lying between them. The CDR3 sequence: CASTLEGSNQPQHF. The sequenced part of the CDR3 DNA is TGTGCCAGTACCTTAGAGGGTAGCAATCAGCCC.

As for this clone: The read stops 3 residues short of the end of the CDR3; the missing end is completed from the germline J gene. The chain links TRBV18 to TRBJ2-1, with D possibly matching TRBD1 (5 bases). The CDR3 runs 17 residues. V shed 3 bases and J shed 0 bases, with 15 bases lying between them. CDR1 is KGHSH, CDR2 LQKENI, per germline. CDR3 region: CASSPGGGAGSYNEQFF. The sequenced CDR3 bases are TGTGCCAGCTCACCCGGTGGTGGGGCTGGCTCCTACAATGAG.

A note on this clone: The sequence runs out 3 residues before the end of the CDR3; the remainder is reconstructed from the germline J gene. This chain links TRBV20-1 with TRBJ1-1, with D uncertain. Germline V gives CDR1 DFQATT, CDR2 SNEGSKA (reference sequence). Trimming stripped 3 bases from V and 3 bases from J, with 14 bases between. This CDR3 spans 14 amino acids. CDR3 bases read: TGCAGTGCTAGGGCTTCGTACAGCCACACTGAA. Translating gives CSARASYSHTE. The full-length CDR3 reads as CSARASYSHTEAFF.

Of note for this clone: The sequence runs out 3 residues before the end of the CDR3; the remainder is reconstructed from the germline J gene. The chain is built from TRBV7-2 and TRBJ2-3; D not certain. Trimming left V 4 bases short and J 3 bases short, with 8 bases between. From germline, CDR1 is SGHTA and CDR2 FQGNSA. CDR3 length equals 13 residues. CDR3 sequence: CASSSLRTDTQYF. CDR3 DNA, as far as it was read: TGTGCCAGCAGCTCCCTCAGAACAGATACG.

A remark on this clone: Read data end 3 residues before the CDR3 end; the end is taken from the germline J gene. The chain uses TRBV19 and TRBJ1-6; D remains unclear. The germline gives CDR1 LNHDA, CDR2 SQIVND (reference sequence). The CDR3 extends over 17 amino acids. V was shortened by 4 bases and J by 6 bases, with 19 bases between the two germline ends. CDR3: CASSRPPGIRSNSPLHF. Partial CDR3 DNA: TGTGCCAGTAGTAGGCCGCCGGGTATCCGAAGTAATTCACCC.

Concerning this clone itself: The read stops 3 residues short of the end of the CDR3; the missing end is completed from the germline J gene. The V and J genes are TRBV18 and TRBJ2-4, with a weak D call TRBD1 (5 bases). Germline lookup yields CDR1 KGHSH and CDR2 LQKENI. This CDR3 has 12 residues. The sequenced CDR3 bases are TGTGCCAGCTCACCACCGACAGATGGT. Translating it yields CASSPPTDG. The CDR3, in full, reads CASSPPTDGQYF.

Notes on this clone: The read gets to within 3 residues of the CDR3 end, and the germline J gene fills in the rest. This chain connects TRBV5-1 to TRBJ1-1; D gene uncertain. Germline CDR1 is SGHRS and CDR2 is YFSETQ. With 4 bases removed from V and 6 bases from J, the gap between germline ends came to 19 bases. This CDR3 has 15 amino acids. CDR3 amino acids: CASSSVERSRAEAFF. The DNA read from the CDR3 is TGCGCCAGCAGCAGTGTCGAACGATCTCGGGCTGAA.

As for this clone: Coverage ceases 3 residues before the CDR3 finishes, and the germline J gene fills in the end. This chain joins TRBV10-3 and TRBJ1-3; 7 bases align to TRBD1. CDR3 length: 18 amino acids. CDR1 and CDR2 (germline): ENHRY, SYGVKD. V trimming: 5 bases; J trimming: 0 bases; junction bases outside the gene matches: 13. The sequenced CDR3 bases are TGTGCCATCAGTACCTACCCGGGACAGAACTCCTCTGGAAACACC. This encodes CAISTYPGQNSSGNT. The complete CDR3 sequence is CAISTYPGQNSSGNTIYF.

Of note for this clone: The read terminates 3 residues before the CDR3 end, so the remaining end is supplied by the germline J gene. The rearrangement joins TRBV30 to TRBJ1-2, with D unclear. CDR1 is GTSNPN, CDR2 SVGIG, per germline (reference sequence). The CDR3 is made up of 14 amino acids. The sequenced CDR3 bases are TGTGCCTGGAGGCCCGGACTAGCTACAGATACC. Its protein product is CAWRPGLATDT. The entire CDR3 is CAWRPGLATDTYTF.

Comments on this clone: The DNA ends 3 residues before the CDR3 does, and the rest of the CDR3 is filled in from the germline J gene. The gene calls are TRBV5-4 and TRBJ1-2, with TRBD1 as a possible D gene (5 bases). In germline, CDR1 is SGHNT, CDR2 YYREEE (reference sequence). Trimming shortened V by 4 bases and J by 6 bases, and 22 bases separated the two germline ends. CDR3 size: 16 residues. The CDR3 protein is CASSRSGGFSRNGYTF. The DNA read from the CDR3 is TGTGCCAGCAGCAGGTCGGGGGGATTTAGTCGTAATGGC.

Turning to this clone: Read data end 3 residues before the CDR3 end; the end is taken from the germline J gene. Other DNA sequences within the sample encode an identical CDR3. The genes are TRBV12-3 or TRBV12-4 and TRBJ1-5; 9 bases fit TRBD1. The V and J ends lost 6 bases and 4 bases, in that order; junction bases with no gene match: 7. The length of the CDR3 is 15 residues. The CDR3 region is CASSPQGARNQPQHF. The sequenced part of the CDR3 DNA is TGTGCCAGCAGCCCACAGGGGGCTCGAAATCAGCCC.

Comment on this clone: The CDR3 end falls 3 residues outside the read, so it is completed with the germline J gene. V and J are TRBV2 and TRBJ2-2, with D possibly matching TRBD1 (6 bases). The germline gives CDR1 SNHLY, CDR2 FYNNEI. This CDR3 is built from 13 residues. Partial CDR3 DNA: TGTGCCAGCATGTGGCAGGGGCGTGAAAAG. Protein product: CASMWQGREK. The CDR3 in its entirety is CASMWQGREKLFF.

With regard to this clone: Read sequence stops 3 residues before the CDR3 end, and the germline J gene provides the missing end. The rearrangement joins TRBV5-1 to TRBJ1-4; D remains unclear. The germline CDR1 and CDR2 sequences are SGHRS and YFSETQ. The V end was cut by 2 bases, the J end by 3 bases, with 8 bases between. This CDR3 spans 14 amino acids. The CDR3 bases that were read are TGCGCCAGCAGCTTCAGACTACCTAATGAAAAA. Translated, it gives CASSFRLPNEK. In full, the CDR3 reads CASSFRLPNEKLFF.

Comments on this clone: The read ends 3 residues shy of where the CDR3 ends; the end is completed using the germline J gene. The chain couples TRBV20-1 to TRBJ2-1; no clear D gene. The CDR3 has 15 amino acids. Per the germline V gene, CDR1 is DFQATT and CDR2 is SNEGSKA (reference sequence). The V end was cut by 6 bases, the J end by 0 bases, with 15 bases between. CDR3 DNA, as far as it was read: TGCAGTGCCGAAACTCCAGCGAGCTCCTACAATGAG. Residues: CSAETPASSYNE. The full CDR3 reads CSAETPASSYNEQFF.

Points on this clone: The read is 3 residues too short to cover the CDR3 end, so that end is filled in from the germline J gene. The chain uses TRBV30 and TRBJ1-5, with 7 bases identical to TRBD1. CDR1 is GTSNPN and CDR2 is SVGIG in the germline V gene (reference sequence). This CDR3 region has 12 residues. After removal of 5 bases from V and 3 bases from J, the junction contained 1 base not matched to a gene. The CDR3 DNA, read in part, is TGTGCCTGGGACAGGGACAATCAGCCC. This encodes CAWDRDNQP. The complete CDR3 reads CAWDRDNQPQHF. Together with reference TRBV30 and TRBJ1-5, the CDR3 gives the full variable domain: SQTIHQWPATLVQPVGSPLSLECTVEGTSNPNLYWYRQAAGRGLQLLFYSVGIGQISSEVPQNLSASRPQDRQFILSSKKLLLSDSGFYLCAWDRDNQPQHFGDGTRLSIL.

Comments on this clone: The sequence runs out 3 residues before the end of the CDR3; the remainder is reconstructed from the germline J gene. The chain is built from TRBV12-3 or TRBV12-4 and TRBJ1-6; 9 nucleotides agree with TRBD1. With 6 bases clipped from V and 9 bases from J, the junction kept 3 bases outside the gene matches. There are 13 residues in the CDR3. The CDR3 spells CASRGQGSSPLHF. CDR3 DNA, as far as it was read: TGTGCCAGCAGGGGACAGGGATCTTCACCC.

Concerning this clone itself: The read terminates 3 residues ahead of where the CDR3 ends, so the germline J gene completes it. This rearrangement joins TRBV2 to TRBJ1-1, with TRBD1 matching over 7 bases. CDR3 length equals 15 residues. Germline loops: CDR1 SNHLY, CDR2 FYNNEI. Trimming cost V 4 bases and J 0 bases; bases outside gene matches: 5. The sequenced part of the CDR3 DNA is TGTGCCAGCAGTGTTCGACAGGGAGTGAACACTGAA. Its protein product is CASSVRQGVNTE. The entire CDR3 is CASSVRQGVNTEAFF.

As for this clone: The read stops 3 residues short of the end of the CDR3; the missing end is completed from the germline J gene. This chain connects TRBV5-1 to TRBJ2-5, with 11 bases that match TRBD2. J gave up 5 bases and V 4 bases, and 16 bases lay outside the gene matches. The V gene's germline CDR1 is SGHRS and CDR2 YFSETQ. This CDR3 comprises 18 residues. Incomplete CDR3 DNA: TGCGCCAGCAGCCACCCTTTAGCGGGAGGGCTCCAGGGGGAGACC. Protein product: CASSHPLAGGLQGET. The full CDR3 protein reads CASSHPLAGGLQGETQYF. The whole variable domain, filled in from reference TRBV5-1 and TRBJ2-5, reads KAGVTQTPRYLIKTRGQQVTLSCSPISGHRSVSWYQQTPGQGLQFLFEYFSETQRNKGNFPGRFSGRQFSNSRSEMNVSTLELGDSALYLCASSHPLAGGLQGETQYFGPGTRLLVL.

Notes on this clone: The read ends 3 residues before the CDR3 terminus; that terminus is restored from the germline J gene. The rearrangement uses TRBV2 and TRBJ2-5; either TRBD1 or TRBD2 may fit D (6 bases each). CDR1 is SNHLY and CDR2 is FYNNEI in the germline V gene. The CDR3 is made up of 15 amino acids. The germline V and J ends were trimmed by 6 bases and 2 bases, with 16 bases remaining between them. The part of the CDR3 DNA that was read is TGTGCCAGCAGAGAAATCCAGGGGAGGCAAGAGACC. Protein product: CASREIQGRQET. The CDR3 in full is CASREIQGRQETQYF.

A remark on this clone: The read ends 3 residues before the CDR3 terminus; that terminus is restored from the germline J gene. The V call is TRBV5-5, the J call TRBJ1-2; D gene uncertain. The CDR3 has 14 amino acids. CDR1 and CDR2 (germline): SGHKS, YYEKEE (reference sequence). The CDR3 DNA, read in part, is TGTGCCAGCAGCTCCCCAGCGGGAACGGATACC. Translation: CASSSPAGTDT. The full-length CDR3 reads as CASSSPAGTDTYTF.

Regarding this clone: The read gets to within 3 residues of the CDR3 end, and the germline J gene fills in the rest. The chain couples TRBV2 to TRBJ2-7; 7 nucleotides agree with TRBD1. V shed 10 bases and J 3 bases; nucleotides not matched to a gene: 15. Germline V CDR1 and CDR2: SNHLY, FYNNEI. The CDR3 length is 15 residues. Partial CDR3 DNA: TGTGCCAATAAAAGGGACAGTTGGGAGAACTACGAG. Translation gives CANKRDSWENYE. In full, the CDR3 is CANKRDSWENYEQYF.